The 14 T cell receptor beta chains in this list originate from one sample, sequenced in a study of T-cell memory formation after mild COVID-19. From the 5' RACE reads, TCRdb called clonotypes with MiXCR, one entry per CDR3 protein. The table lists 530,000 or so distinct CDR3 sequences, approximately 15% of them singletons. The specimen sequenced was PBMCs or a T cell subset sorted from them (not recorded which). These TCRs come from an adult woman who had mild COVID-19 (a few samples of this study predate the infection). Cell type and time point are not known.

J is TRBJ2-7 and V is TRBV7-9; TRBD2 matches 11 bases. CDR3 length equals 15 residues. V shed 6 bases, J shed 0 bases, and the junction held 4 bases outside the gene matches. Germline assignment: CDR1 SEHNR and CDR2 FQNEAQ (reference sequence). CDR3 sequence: CASSASGGSSYEQYF. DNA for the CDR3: TGTGCCAGCAGTGCTAGCGGGGGGAGCTCCTACGAGCAGTACTTC.

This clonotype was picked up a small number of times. In nucleotides, the CDR3 is TGCAGTGCTAGGCAAACAGGGCATGGTCAGCCCCAGCATTTT. It encodes CSARQTGHGQPQHF. The rearrangement joins TRBV20-1 to TRBJ1-5, with TRBD1 as a possible D gene (6 bases). This CDR3 has 14 residues. The germline CDR1 and CDR2 sequences are DFQATT and SNEGSKA (reference sequence). V dropped 3 bases and J dropped 6 bases, with 15 bases sitting between them.

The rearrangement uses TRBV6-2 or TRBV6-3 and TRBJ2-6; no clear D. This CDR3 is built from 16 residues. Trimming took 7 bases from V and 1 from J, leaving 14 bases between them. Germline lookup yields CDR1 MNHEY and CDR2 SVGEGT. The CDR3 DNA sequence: TGTGCCAGCACTAGGGCATTGGCGTCTGGGGCCAACGTCCTGACTTTC. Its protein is CASTRALASGANVLTF.

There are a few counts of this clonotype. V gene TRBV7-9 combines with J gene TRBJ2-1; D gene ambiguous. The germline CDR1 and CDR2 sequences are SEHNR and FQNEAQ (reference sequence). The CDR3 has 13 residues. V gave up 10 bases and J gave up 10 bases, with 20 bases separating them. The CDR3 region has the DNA TGTGCCACCCGGCCACTATTGGCCTTGGAGCAGTTCTTC. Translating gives CATRPLLALEQFF.

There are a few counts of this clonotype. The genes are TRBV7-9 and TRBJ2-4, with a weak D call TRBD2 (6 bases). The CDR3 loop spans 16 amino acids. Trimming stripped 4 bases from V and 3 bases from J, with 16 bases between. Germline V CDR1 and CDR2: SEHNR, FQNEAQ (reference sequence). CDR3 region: CASSSLGGTNKNIQYF. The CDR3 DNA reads TGTGCCAGCAGCTCCCTAGGCGGGACCAACAAAAACATTCAGTACTTC. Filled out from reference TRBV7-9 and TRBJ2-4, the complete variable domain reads DTGVSQNPRHKITKRGQNVTFRCDPISEHNRLYWYRQTLGQGPEFLTYFQNEAQLEKSRLLSDRFSAERPKGSFSTLEIQRTEQGDSAMYLCASSSLGGTNKNIQYFGAGTRLSVL.

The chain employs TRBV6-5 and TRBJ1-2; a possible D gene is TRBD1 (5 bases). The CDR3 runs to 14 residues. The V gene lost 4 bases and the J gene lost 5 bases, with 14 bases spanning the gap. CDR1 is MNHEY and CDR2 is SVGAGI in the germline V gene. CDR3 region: CASSLGGGPYGYTF. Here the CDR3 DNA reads TGTGCCAGCAGTTTGGGGGGAGGGCCGTATGGCTACACCTTC.

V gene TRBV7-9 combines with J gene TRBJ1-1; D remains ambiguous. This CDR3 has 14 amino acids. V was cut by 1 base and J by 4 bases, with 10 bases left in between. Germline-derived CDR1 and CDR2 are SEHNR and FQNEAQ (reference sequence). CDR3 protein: CASSLVGRITEAFF. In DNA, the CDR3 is TGTGCCAGCAGCTTAGTTGGGCGTATCACTGAAGCTTTCTTT.

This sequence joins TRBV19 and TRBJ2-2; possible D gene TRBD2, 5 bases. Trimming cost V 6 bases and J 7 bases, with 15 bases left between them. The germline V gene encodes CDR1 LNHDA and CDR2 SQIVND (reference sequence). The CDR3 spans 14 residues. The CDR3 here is CASRDHPGSGELFF. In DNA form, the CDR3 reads TGTGCCAGTAGAGACCACCCGGGGAGCGGGGAGCTGTTTTTT. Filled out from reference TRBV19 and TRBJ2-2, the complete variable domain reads DGGITQSPKYLFRKEGQNVTLSCEQNLNHDAMYWYRQDPGQGLRLIYYSQIVNDFQKGDIAEGYSVSREKKESFPLTVTSAQKNPTAFYLCASRDHPGSGELFFGEGSRLTVL.

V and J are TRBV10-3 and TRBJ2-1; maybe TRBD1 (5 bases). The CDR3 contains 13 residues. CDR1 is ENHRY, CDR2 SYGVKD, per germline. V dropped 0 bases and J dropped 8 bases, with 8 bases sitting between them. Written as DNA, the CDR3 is TGTGCCATCAGTGAGTCTGGGGCCCATGAGCAGTTCTTC. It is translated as CAISESGAHEQFF.

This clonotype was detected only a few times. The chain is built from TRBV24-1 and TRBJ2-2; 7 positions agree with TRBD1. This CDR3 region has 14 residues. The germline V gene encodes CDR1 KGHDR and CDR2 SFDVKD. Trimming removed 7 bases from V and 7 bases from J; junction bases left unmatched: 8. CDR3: CATRETGYGGELFF. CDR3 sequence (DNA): TGTGCCACCAGGGAGACAGGGTATGGCGGGGAGCTGTTTTTT.

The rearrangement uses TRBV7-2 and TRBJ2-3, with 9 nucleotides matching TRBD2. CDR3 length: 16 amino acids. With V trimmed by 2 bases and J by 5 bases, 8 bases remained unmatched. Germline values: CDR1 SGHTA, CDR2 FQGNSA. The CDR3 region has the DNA TGTGCCAGCAGCTTACGACTAGCGGCGGTTGGAGATACGCAGTATTTT. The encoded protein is CASSLRLAAVGDTQYF.

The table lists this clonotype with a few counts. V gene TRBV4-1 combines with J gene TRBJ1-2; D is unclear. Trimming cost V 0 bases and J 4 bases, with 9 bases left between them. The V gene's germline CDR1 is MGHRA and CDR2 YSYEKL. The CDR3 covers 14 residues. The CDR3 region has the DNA TGCGCCAGCAGCCAAGATAGCCGATTCTATGGCTACACCTTC. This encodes CASSQDSRFYGYTF.

The CDR3 protein is CASSLGLGAFF. DNA for the CDR3: TGTGCCAGCAGCTTAGGCCTAGGAGCTTTCTTT. The chain is built from TRBV7-9 and TRBJ1-1; D ambiguous. The CDR3 is 11 amino acids. Germline CDR1 SEHNR, CDR2 FQNEAQ (reference sequence). Trimming cost V 1 base and J 10 bases, with 7 bases left between them.

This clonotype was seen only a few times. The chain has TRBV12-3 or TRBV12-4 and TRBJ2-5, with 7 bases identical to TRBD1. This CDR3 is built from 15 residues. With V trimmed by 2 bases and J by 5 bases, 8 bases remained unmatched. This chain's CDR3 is CASSLRPGQSETQYF. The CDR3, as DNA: TGTGCCAGCAGTTTACGACCGGGACAGTCGGAGACCCAGTACTTC.